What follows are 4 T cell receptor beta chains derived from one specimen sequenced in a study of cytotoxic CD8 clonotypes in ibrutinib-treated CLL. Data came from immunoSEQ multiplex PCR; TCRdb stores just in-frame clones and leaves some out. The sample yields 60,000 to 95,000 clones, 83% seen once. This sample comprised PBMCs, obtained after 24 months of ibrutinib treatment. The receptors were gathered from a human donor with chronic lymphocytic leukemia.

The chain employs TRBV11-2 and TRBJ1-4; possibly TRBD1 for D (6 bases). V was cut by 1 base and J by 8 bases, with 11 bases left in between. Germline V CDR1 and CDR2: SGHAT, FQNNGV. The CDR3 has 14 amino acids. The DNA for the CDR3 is TGTGCCAGCAGCTTAGGGCAGGGGTGGGAAAAACTGTTTTTT. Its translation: CASSLGQGWEKLFF.

The CDR3 DNA is TGTGCCAGCAGCCTCCGCGGCGGCAACCGGAACGTGCAGTTCTTC. Amino acid sequence: CASSLRGGNRNVQFF. This chain uses TRBV7-2 with TRBJ2-1, with D unresolved. Trimming cost V 5 bases and J 12 bases, with 23 bases left between them. The CDR3 is 15 amino acids. Germline CDR1 is SGHTA and CDR2 is FQGNSA. Based on the CDR3 plus reference TRBV7-2 and TRBJ2-1, the full variable domain is GAGVSQSPSNKVTEKGKDVELRCDPISGHTALYWYRQSLGQGLEFLIYFQGNSAPDKSGLPSDRFSAERTGGSVSTLTIQRTQQEDSAVYLCASSLRGGNRNVQFFGPGTRLTVL.

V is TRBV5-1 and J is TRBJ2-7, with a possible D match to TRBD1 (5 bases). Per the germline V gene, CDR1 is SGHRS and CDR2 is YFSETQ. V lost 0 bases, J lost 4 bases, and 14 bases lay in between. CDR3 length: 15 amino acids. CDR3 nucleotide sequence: TGCGCCAGCAGCTTGGCCCCGACAGCCCAGTACGAGCAGTACTTC. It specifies CASSLAPTAQYEQYF. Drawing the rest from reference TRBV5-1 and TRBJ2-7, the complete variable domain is KAGVTQTPRYLIKTRGQQVTLSCSPISGHRSVSWYQQTPGQGLQFLFEYFSETQRNKGNFPGRFSGRQFSNSRSEMNVSTLELGDSALYLCASSLAPTAQYEQYFGPGTRLTVT.

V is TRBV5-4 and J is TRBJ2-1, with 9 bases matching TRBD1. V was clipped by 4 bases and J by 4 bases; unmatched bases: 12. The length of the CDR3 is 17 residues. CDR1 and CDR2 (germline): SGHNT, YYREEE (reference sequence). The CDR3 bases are TGTGCCAGCAGCCTGGATCCCCCGGGACAGGGTTACAATGAGCAGTTCTTC. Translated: CASSLDPPGQGYNEQFF. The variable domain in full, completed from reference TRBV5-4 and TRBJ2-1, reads ETGVTQSPTHLIKTRGQQVTLRCSSQSGHNTVSWYQQALGQGPQFIFQYYREEENGRGNFPPRFSGLQFPNYSSELNVNALELDDSALYLCASSLDPPGQGYNEQFFGPGTRLTVL.